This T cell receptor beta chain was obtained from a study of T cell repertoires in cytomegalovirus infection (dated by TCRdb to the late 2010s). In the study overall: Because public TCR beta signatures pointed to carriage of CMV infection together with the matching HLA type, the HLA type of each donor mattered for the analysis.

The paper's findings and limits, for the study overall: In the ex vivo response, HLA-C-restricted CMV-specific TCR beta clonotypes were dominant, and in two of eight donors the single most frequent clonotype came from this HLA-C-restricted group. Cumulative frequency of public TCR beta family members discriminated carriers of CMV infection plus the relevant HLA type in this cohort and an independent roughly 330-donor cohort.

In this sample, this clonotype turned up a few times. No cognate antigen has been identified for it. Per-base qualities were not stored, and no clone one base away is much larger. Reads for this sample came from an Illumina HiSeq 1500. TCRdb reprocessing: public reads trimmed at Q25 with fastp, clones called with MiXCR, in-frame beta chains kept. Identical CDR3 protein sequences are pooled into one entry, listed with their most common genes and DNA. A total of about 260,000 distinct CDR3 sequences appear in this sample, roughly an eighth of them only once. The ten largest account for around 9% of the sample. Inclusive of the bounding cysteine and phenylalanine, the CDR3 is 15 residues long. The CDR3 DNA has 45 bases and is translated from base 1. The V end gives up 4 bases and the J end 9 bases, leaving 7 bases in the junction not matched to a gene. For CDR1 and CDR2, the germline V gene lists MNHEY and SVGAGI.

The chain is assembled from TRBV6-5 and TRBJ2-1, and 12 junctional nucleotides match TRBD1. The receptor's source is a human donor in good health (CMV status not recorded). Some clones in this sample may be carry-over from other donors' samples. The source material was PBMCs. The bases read TGTGCCAGCAGTTTTGGGACAGGGGGCGAAGGTGAGCAGTTCTTC. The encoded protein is CASSFGTGGEGEQFF.